This passage covers 4 T cell receptor beta chains from one sample sequenced in a study of early stage breast cancer tumors. TCRdb's copy holds only in-frame clones and misses some; the assay was immunoSEQ multiplex PCR. The sample yields about 3,200 clones, roughly 67% seen once. Sequenced input: breast tumor tissue. Every receptor here comes from a person in their 40s with breast cancer.

The chain carries TRBV6-5 and TRBJ2-5; D gene uncertain. Germline-derived CDR1 and CDR2 are MNHEY and SVGAGI. The CDR3 contains 14 residues. V dropped 5 bases and J dropped 5 bases, with 15 bases sitting between them. Written as DNA, the CDR3 is TGTGCCAGCAGTGTTACGTTTCTAACCGAGACCCAGTACTTC. Its translation: CASSVTFLTETQYF.

The J gene is TRBJ2-1, the V gene TRBV5-1, with 9 nucleotides matching TRBD2. The CDR3 is 16 amino acids. J gave up 5 bases and V 4 bases, and 10 bases lay outside the gene matches. The V gene's germline CDR1 is SGHRS and CDR2 YFSETQ. CDR3 residues: CASSAGSGSFHNEQFF. CDR3 bases: TGCGCCAGCAGCGCTGGTAGCGGGAGCTTTCACAATGAGCAGTTCTTC.

This clone has a handful of counts. V gene TRBV4-2 combines with J gene TRBJ2-3; 11 bases map to TRBD2. Trimming removed 2 bases from V and 4 bases from J; junction bases left unmatched: 11. CDR1 and CDR2 (germline): LGHNA, YNFKEQ. The CDR3 is made up of 18 amino acids. CDR3 region: CASSQKMTSGIGADTQYF. CDR3 coding DNA: TGTGCCAGCAGCCAAAAAATGACTAGCGGGATCGGGGCAGATACGCAGTATTTT.

The chain has TRBV5-1 and TRBJ2-1, with 10 bases identical to TRBD2. V dropped 6 bases and J dropped 9; count of bases not matched to a gene: 15. Germline V lookup: CDR1 SGHRS, CDR2 YFSETQ. The CDR3 has 16 residues. The CDR3 nucleotides read TGCGCCAGCACCCCTGTAGCGGGAGGCCATAGCAGTGAGCAGTTCTTC. Protein sequence: CASTPVAGGHSSEQFF.